There are a few counts of the clone carrying this T cell receptor beta chain. Its antigen is unknown. This sample is drawn from a study of T cells after yellow fever vaccination. In the study overall: It was SMART-Seq v4 Ultra Low Input that prepared the fractions with low cell numbers.

V gave up 6 bases and J gave up 5 bases, with 10 bases separating them. Germline CDR1 reads ENHRY; CDR2 reads SYGVKD. This CDR3 is built from 12 residues. TCRdb fed the 5' RACE reads into MiXCR, producing one record per CDR3 protein. Of just under 600,000 distinct CDR3 sequences in the sample, 13% were seen once. Study results and caveats: Though it reached lower strength, the secondary response hit its peak faster, day 5 versus 15. Post-booster repertoires contained most primary-vaccination clones again (around 96% CD4, less than 90% CD8).

Sequences were derived from PBMCs, sampled on the day of the yellow fever booster vaccination. The V call is TRBV10-3, the J call TRBJ2-5; D uncertain. The receptor was derived from a man younger than 45 who received the YFV17D yellow fever vaccine. CDR3 in amino acids: CAISAQPETQYF. The CDR3 DNA reads as TGTGCCATCAGCGCTCAACCGGAGACCCAGTACTTC.